This T cell receptor (beta chain) is from a study of T cell changes during pregnancy in multiple sclerosis. The CDR3 loop spans 17 amino acids. After removal of 3 bases from V and 2 bases from J, the junction contained 10 bases not matched to a gene. The germline CDR1 and CDR2 sequences are KGHSH and LQKENI. The assay was immunoSEQ multiplex PCR, and TCRdb's table has in-frame clones only and misses some. The table lists roughly 77,000 clones, over 85% of them singletons. The sample consisted of peripheral blood, taken in the second trimester of pregnancy. J is TRBJ1-2 and V is TRBV18; 9 nucleotides line up with TRBD1. This TCR was sampled from a female donor with multiple sclerosis, enrolled in a pregnancy study. CDR3: CASSPPRTGAPNYGYTF. DNA of the CDR3: TGTGCCAGCTCACCCCCCCGGACAGGGGCTCCAAACTATGGCTACACCTTC.